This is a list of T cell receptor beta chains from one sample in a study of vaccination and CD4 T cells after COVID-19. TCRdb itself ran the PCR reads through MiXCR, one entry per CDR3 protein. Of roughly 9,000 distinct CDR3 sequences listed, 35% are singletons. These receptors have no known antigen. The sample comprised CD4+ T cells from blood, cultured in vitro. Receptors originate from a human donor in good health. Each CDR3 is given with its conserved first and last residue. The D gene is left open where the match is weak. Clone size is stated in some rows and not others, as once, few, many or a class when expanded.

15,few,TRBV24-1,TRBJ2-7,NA,TGTGCCACCAGTGAAGCCACAACACGGGGTTACGAGCAGTACTTC,CATSEATTRGYEQYF
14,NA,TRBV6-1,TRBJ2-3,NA,TGTGCCAGCTCACGAGGGACGGCGGGCGATACGCAGTATTTT,CASSRGTAGDTQYF
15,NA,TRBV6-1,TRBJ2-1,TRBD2,TGTGCCAGCACCTCGTGGGTAGCGGGGGCGGGTGAGCAGTTCTTC,CASTSWVAGAGEQFF
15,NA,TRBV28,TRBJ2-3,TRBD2,TGTGCCAGCAGTTACGTAGCGGGCCGTACAGATACGCAGTATTTT,CASSYVAGRTDTQYF
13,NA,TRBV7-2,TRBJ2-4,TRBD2,TGTGCCAGCAGTTCCCTTGCGGGACTAGGCCAGTACTTC,CASSSLAGLGQYF
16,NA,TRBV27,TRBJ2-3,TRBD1,TGTGCCAGCAGATTCGGACAGGGTTCGGTCCCAGATACGCAGTATTTT,CASRFGQGSVPDTQYF
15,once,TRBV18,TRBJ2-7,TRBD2,TGTGCCAGCTCACCACTAAGTACTAGCGGGAACGAGCAGTACTTC,CASSPLSTSGNEQYF
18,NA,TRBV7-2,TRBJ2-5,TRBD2,TGTGCCAGCAGCTCCCAGGGCCTACTAGCGGGAGGGCCAGAGACCCAGTACTTC,CASSSQGLLAGGPETQYF
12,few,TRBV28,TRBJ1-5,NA,TGTGCCAGCAGTTCTAATAATCAGCCCCAGCATTTT,CASSSNNQPQHF
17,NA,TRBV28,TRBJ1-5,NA,TGTGCCAGCAGTTTAGAGGTTCTCCTACTTAGAGGTCAGCCCCAGCATTTT,CASSLEVLLLRGQPQHF
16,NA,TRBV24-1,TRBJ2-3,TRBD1,TGTGCCACCAGTGATCGGGACAGGGTTAGCACAGATACGCAGTATTTT,CATSDRDRVSTDTQYF
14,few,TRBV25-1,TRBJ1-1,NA,TGTGCCAGCAGTGAATTGACATTCGAGGGAGAAGCTTTCTTT,CASSELTFEGEAFF
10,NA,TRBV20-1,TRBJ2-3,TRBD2,TGCAGTGCTAGGGCGGGAGGTTGGTATTTT,CSARAGGWYF
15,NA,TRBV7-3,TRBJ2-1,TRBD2,TGTGCCAGCAGTTATAGCGGGAGTCCGATCAATGAGCAGTTCTTC,CASSYSGSPINEQFF
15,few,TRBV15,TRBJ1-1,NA,TGTGCCACCAGCAGAGATCCCCAGGGTAACACTGAAGCTTTCTTT,CATSRDPQGNTEAFF
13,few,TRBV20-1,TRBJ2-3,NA,TGCAGTGCTAGCGGGCGGGTTCCTGATACGCAGTATTTT,CSASGRVPDTQYF
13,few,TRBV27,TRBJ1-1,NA,TGTGCCAGCACTTCGACAAGCAACACTGAAGCTTTCTTT,CASTSTSNTEAFF
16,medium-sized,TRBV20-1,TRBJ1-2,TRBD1,TGCAGTACTGACGGTGGACAGGGCCTAGCTAACTATGGCTACACCTTC,CSTDGGQGLANYGYTF
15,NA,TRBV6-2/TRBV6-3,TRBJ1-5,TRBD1,TGTGCCAGCAGTCCCGGGACAGGGATCTATCAGCCCCAGCATTTT,CASSPGTGIYQPQHF
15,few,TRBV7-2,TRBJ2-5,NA,TGTGCCAGCAGCCCTAGACTTGGAGTAGGGTGGACCCAGTACTTC,CASSPRLGVGWTQYF
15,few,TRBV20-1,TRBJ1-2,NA,TGCAGTGCTAGGTTATCGGGTTCTACTAACTATGGCTACACCTTC,CSARLSGSTNYGYTF
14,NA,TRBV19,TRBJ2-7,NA,TGTGCCAGTAGCCTCTCCGGAGCTTACTACGAGCAGTACTTC,CASSLSGAYYEQYF
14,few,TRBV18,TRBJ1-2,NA,TGTGCCAGCTCACCTCGTTCGGCAGCTCATGGCTACACCTTC,CASSPRSAAHGYTF
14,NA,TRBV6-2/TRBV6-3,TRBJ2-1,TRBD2,TGTGCCAGCAGATCCTCGGGGGGGCCGGATGAGCAGTTCTTC,CASRSSGGPDEQFF
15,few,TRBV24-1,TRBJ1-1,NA,TGTGCCACCAGTGATCCCTCCGGGTCGAACACTGAAGCTTTCTTT,CATSDPSGSNTEAFF
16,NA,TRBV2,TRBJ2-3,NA,TGTGCCAGCAGTGAATCACTACCCGGATTTGGAGATACGCAGTATTTT,CASSESLPGFGDTQYF
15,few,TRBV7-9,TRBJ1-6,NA,TGTGCCAGCAGCTCGGGACAAATCTACAATTCACCCCTCCACTTT,CASSSGQIYNSPLHF
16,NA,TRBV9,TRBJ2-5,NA,TGTGCCAGCAGCCTAGAGGGAGACTCGTACCAAGAGACCCAGTACTTC,CASSLEGDSYQETQYF
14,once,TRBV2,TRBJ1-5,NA,TGTGCCAGCAAATTACAAATTAGCAATCAGCCCCAGCATTTT,CASKLQISNQPQHF
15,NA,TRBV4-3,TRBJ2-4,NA,TGCGCCAGCAGCCAAGATCCAAGCAGGGGAAACATTCAGTACTTC,CASSQDPSRGNIQYF
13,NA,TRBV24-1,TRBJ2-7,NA,TGTGCCACCAGTGAGGGCAGGGTACACGAGCAGTACTTC,CATSEGRVHEQYF
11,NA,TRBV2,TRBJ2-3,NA,TGTGCCAGCAGTGAACCGCATACGCAGTATTTT,CASSEPHTQYF
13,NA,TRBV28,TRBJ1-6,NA,TGTGCCAGCAGTCCTACCCATAATTCACCCCTCCACTTT,CASSPTHNSPLHF
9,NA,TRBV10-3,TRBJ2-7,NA,TGTGCCACCAGCTACGAGCAGTACTTC,CATSYEQYF